Listed below are T cell receptor beta chains from one sample, sequenced in a study of monozygotic twins with cystic fibrosis. TCRdb keeps only in-frame clones here, not all; method: immunoSEQ multiplex PCR. The repertoire has around 27,000 clones, approximately 90% of them found once; the top ten carry 0.45% to 0.65%. Source material: blood. Receptor source: a girl aged 2-9 years with cystic fibrosis. Each CDR3 is given with its conserved first and last residue. The order of the fields is D gene, clone size, J gene, V gene, CDR3 DNA, CDR3 protein. D genes are given only for firm matches. Clone size is shown for a subset of rows, as once, few, many or a class of expanded clone.

D gene: .
clone size: .
J gene: TRBJ2-7
V gene: TRBV5-1
CDR3 DNA: TGCGCCAGCAGCTTGTTCCCCCCCCCTACAGAGGAGCAGTACTTC
CDR3 protein: CASSLFPPPTEEQYF

D gene: TRBD1
clone size: .
J gene: TRBJ2-7
V gene: TRBV10-1
CDR3 DNA: TGCGCCAGCAGTGCCAGGACAGGGTTCTACGAGCAGTACTTC
CDR3 protein: CASSARTGFYEQYF

D gene: TRBD1
clone size: .
J gene: TRBJ2-1
V gene: TRBV5-5
CDR3 DNA: TGTGCCAGCAGCTTGGTGGGACAGGGGCTTGATGAGCAGTTCTTC
CDR3 protein: CASSLVGQGLDEQFF

D gene: .
clone size: .
J gene: TRBJ1-2
V gene: TRBV30
CDR3 DNA: TGTGCCTGGTACGCCGCACCAACGTGGGTCTATGGCTACACCTTC
CDR3 protein: CAWYAAPTWVYGYTF

D gene: TRBD1
clone size: once
J gene: TRBJ1-6
V gene: TRBV6-5
CDR3 DNA: TGTGCCAGCAGTTATGGGACAGGTTTTTCACCCCTCCACTTT
CDR3 protein: CASSYGTGFSPLHF

D gene: .
clone size: once
J gene: TRBJ1-1
V gene: TRBV25-1
CDR3 DNA: TGTGCCAGCATTCAATGGGGACTGGAGACTGAAGCTTTCTTT
CDR3 protein: CASIQWGLETEAFF

D gene: .
clone size: .
J gene: TRBJ2-7
V gene: TRBV7-9
CDR3 DNA: TGTGCCAGCAGCTGGCAGGGCACCTACGAGCAGTACTTC
CDR3 protein: CASSWQGTYEQYF

D gene: .
clone size: .
J gene: TRBJ2-3
V gene: TRBV18
CDR3 DNA: TGTGCCAGCTCACCTACTAGCACAGATACGCAGTATTTT
CDR3 protein: CASSPTSTDTQYF

D gene: TRBD1
clone size: .
J gene: TRBJ2-3
V gene: TRBV5-1
CDR3 DNA: TGCGCCAGCAGTCACAGGGGGAGCACAGATACGCAGTATTTT
CDR3 protein: CASSHRGSTDTQYF

D gene: TRBD2
clone size: .
J gene: TRBJ2-1
V gene: TRBV30
CDR3 DNA: TGTGCCTGGAATTGGGCGGGGGTCTTGTTCTTC
CDR3 protein: CAWNWAGVLFF

D gene: .
clone size: .
J gene: TRBJ1-1
V gene: TRBV18
CDR3 DNA: TGTGCCAGCTCACCCCAGCAGGGGACGAACACTGAAGCTTTCTTT
CDR3 protein: CASSPQQGTNTEAFF

D gene: .
clone size: .
J gene: TRBJ1-5
V gene: TRBV4-2
CDR3 DNA: TGTGCCAGCAGCCAAGCTTTAAAGGGGGTAAGCAATCAGCCCCAGCATTTT
CDR3 protein: CASSQALKGVSNQPQHF

D gene: TRBD1
clone size: .
J gene: TRBJ1-1
V gene: TRBV9
CDR3 DNA: TGTGCCAGCAGCGCCGGGGACAGAAACACTGAAGCTTTCTTT
CDR3 protein: CASSAGDRNTEAFF

D gene: TRBD1
clone size: .
J gene: TRBJ1-2
V gene: TRBV9
CDR3 DNA: TGTGCCAGCAGCGGACAGGGACAAAACTATGGCTACACCTTC
CDR3 protein: CASSGQGQNYGYTF

D gene: .
clone size: .
J gene: TRBJ2-7
V gene: TRBV10-1
CDR3 DNA: TGCGCCAGCAGTGAGGGTAGGAATGACGAGCAGTACTTC
CDR3 protein: CASSEGRNDEQYF

D gene: .
clone size: .
J gene: TRBJ1-2
V gene: TRBV11-1
CDR3 DNA: TGTGCCAGCAGCGAGCATGAGTCAGGGCGGCAAGGCTACACCTTC
CDR3 protein: CASSEHESGRQGYTF

D gene: .
clone size: .
J gene: TRBJ1-2
V gene: TRBV25-1
CDR3 DNA: TGTGCCAGCAGTGTAGGGGTCGGGGGCTATGGCTACACCTTC
CDR3 protein: CASSVGVGGYGYTF

D gene: TRBD1
clone size: .
J gene: TRBJ2-7
V gene: TRBV7-3
CDR3 DNA: TGTGCCAGCAGCCCTCGCTCCCGGGACAGATCCTACGAGCAGTACTTC
CDR3 protein: CASSPRSRDRSYEQYF

D gene: .
clone size: .
J gene: TRBJ2-5
V gene: TRBV9
CDR3 DNA: TGTGCCAGCAGCGTAGGAAGTGCGGTCGGGGAGACCCAGTACTTC
CDR3 protein: CASSVGSAVGETQYF

D gene: .
clone size: .
J gene: TRBJ2-1
V gene: TRBV4-3
CDR3 DNA: TGCGCCAGCAGCCAAGCCTCAAGAGGTGAGCAGTTCTTC
CDR3 protein: CASSQASRGEQFF

D gene: .
clone size: .
J gene: TRBJ1-4
V gene: TRBV4-3
CDR3 DNA: TGCGCCAGCAGCCTGAGATGGGGGGATGAAAAACTGTTTTTT
CDR3 protein: CASSLRWGDEKLFF

D gene: .
clone size: .
J gene: TRBJ2-7
V gene: TRBV7-2
CDR3 DNA: TGTGCCAGCAGTTTGCATGCGCCTGAGCAGTACTTC
CDR3 protein: CASSLHAPEQYF

D gene: TRBD1
clone size: .
J gene: TRBJ2-6
V gene: TRBV30
CDR3 DNA: TGTGCCTGGCGGGACAGGGGGTTCGGTGGGGCCAACGTCCTGACTTTC
CDR3 protein: CAWRDRGFGGANVLTF

D gene: TRBD2
clone size: .
J gene: TRBJ2-2
V gene: TRBV4-2
CDR3 DNA: TGTGCCAGCAGCCAAACTAGCGGGGGGGCCGGGGAGCTGTTTTTT
CDR3 protein: CASSQTSGGAGELFF

D gene: .
clone size: .
J gene: TRBJ1-2
V gene: TRBV25-1
CDR3 DNA: TGTGCCAGCAGTGCCCTCCAAGGTCTCGGCTACACCTTC
CDR3 protein: CASSALQGLGYTF

D gene: TRBD1
clone size: .
J gene: TRBJ2-5
V gene: TRBV7-8
CDR3 DNA: TGTGCCAGCAGCTTACCCGTCGGGGACCAGGGGTACAGGGGGGAGCAGTACTTC
CDR3 protein: CASSLPVGDQGYRGEQYF

D gene: TRBD1
clone size: .
J gene: TRBJ2-5
V gene: TRBV4-2
CDR3 DNA: TGTGCCAGCAGCCAGGGACAGATTGAGACCCAGTACTTC
CDR3 protein: CASSQGQIETQYF

D gene: .
clone size: .
J gene: TRBJ1-2
V gene: TRBV5-1
CDR3 DNA: TGCGCCAGCAGCTTATCTAACTATGGCTACACCTTC
CDR3 protein: CASSLSNYGYTF

D gene: TRBD2
clone size: once
J gene: TRBJ2-5
V gene: TRBV6-6
CDR3 DNA: TGTGCCAGCAGTCCTTTAGCGGGGGGGCCCCAAGAGACCCAGTACTTC
CDR3 protein: CASSPLAGGPQETQYF

D gene: .
clone size: .
J gene: TRBJ1-6
V gene: TRBV2
CDR3 DNA: TGTGCCAGCAGGCAGGTCACATATAATTCACCCCTCCACTTT
CDR3 protein: CASRQVTYNSPLHF

D gene: .
clone size: .
J gene: TRBJ1-2
V gene: TRBV4-1
CDR3 DNA: TGCGCCAGCAGCCTAGGAGATGGCTACACCTTC
CDR3 protein: CASSLGDGYTF

D gene: .
clone size: .
J gene: TRBJ1-2
V gene: TRBV5-5
CDR3 DNA: TGTGCCAGCAGCGAGGGGACGAGGTATGGCTACACCTTC
CDR3 protein: CASSEGTRYGYTF

D gene: .
clone size: .
J gene: TRBJ1-1
V gene: TRBV30
CDR3 DNA: TGTGCCTGGAGTTCCCCAGGGAACACTGAAGCTTTCTTT
CDR3 protein: CAWSSPGNTEAFF

D gene: .
clone size: .
J gene: TRBJ2-7
V gene: TRBV30
CDR3 DNA: TGTGCCTGGAGTGAAACCTCCTACGAGCAGTACTTC
CDR3 protein: CAWSETSYEQYF

D gene: .
clone size: .
J gene: TRBJ2-7
V gene: TRBV9
CDR3 DNA: TGTGCCAGCAGCGGCGGGGGCATAGGGAGCGAGCAGTACTTC
CDR3 protein: CASSGGGIGSEQYF

D gene: TRBD1
clone size: .
J gene: TRBJ1-2
V gene: TRBV11-2
CDR3 DNA: TGTGCCAGCGGAACAGGGGCTTCTAACTATGGCTACACCTTC
CDR3 protein: CASGTGASNYGYTF

D gene: .
clone size: .
J gene: TRBJ1-2
V gene: TRBV30
CDR3 DNA: TGTGCCTGGAGTGTCAGCAACTATGGCTACACCTTC
CDR3 protein: CAWSVSNYGYTF

D gene: .
clone size: .
J gene: TRBJ2-3
V gene: TRBV30
CDR3 DNA: TGTGCCTGGACCCTAGGGAGCGGTGCAGATACGCAGTATTTT
CDR3 protein: CAWTLGSGADTQYF

D gene: TRBD1
clone size: .
J gene: TRBJ1-6
V gene: TRBV5-3
CDR3 DNA: TGTGCCAGAAGCTCGGGGGGACAGCCGTATAATTCACCCCTCCACTTT
CDR3 protein: CARSSGGQPYNSPLHF

D gene: TRBD2
clone size: .
J gene: TRBJ2-5
V gene: TRBV18
CDR3 DNA: TGTGCCAGCTCACCCCGACCGGGACTAGAGGGGGAGACCCAGTACTTC
CDR3 protein: CASSPRPGLEGETQYF

D gene: .
clone size: .
J gene: TRBJ2-7
V gene: TRBV6-6
CDR3 DNA: TGTGCCAGCAGTTACAGGGACATCTACGAGCAGTACTTC
CDR3 protein: CASSYRDIYEQYF

D gene: TRBD1
clone size: .
J gene: TRBJ1-1
V gene: TRBV7-2
CDR3 DNA: TGTGCCAGCAGCTTACCAGGGGGGAGCACTGAAGCTTTCTTT
CDR3 protein: CASSLPGGSTEAFF

D gene: .
clone size: .
J gene: TRBJ2-7
V gene: TRBV5-4
CDR3 DNA: TGTGCCAGCAGCTCCACGAACTCCTACGAGCAGTACTTC
CDR3 protein: CASSSTNSYEQYF

D gene: .
clone size: .
J gene: TRBJ2-5
V gene: TRBV19
CDR3 DNA: TGTGCCAGTAGTATGTCGGCTAGGGAAGAGACCCAGTACTTC
CDR3 protein: CASSMSAREETQYF

D gene: .
clone size: .
J gene: TRBJ2-5
V gene: TRBV7-2
CDR3 DNA: TGTGCCAGCAGCGGTCGTGACCAAGAGACCCAGTACTTC
CDR3 protein: CASSGRDQETQYF

D gene: .
clone size: .
J gene: TRBJ2-7
V gene: TRBV7-2
CDR3 DNA: TGTGCCAGCAGCCGAATCGCTAACAACGGTCTCTTATACGAGCAGTACTTC
CDR3 protein: CASSRIANNGLLYEQYF

D gene: TRBD1
clone size: .
J gene: TRBJ1-2
V gene: TRBV15
CDR3 DNA: TGTGCCACCAGCAGAGGTCCCGGGACAGGGGGCGTAAACTATGGCTACACCTTC
CDR3 protein: CATSRGPGTGGVNYGYTF

D gene: .
clone size: .
J gene: TRBJ2-3
V gene: TRBV13
CDR3 DNA: TGTGCCAGCAGCTTAGAGGAGGCACCGCCTAGCACAGATACGCAGTATTTT
CDR3 protein: CASSLEEAPPSTDTQYF

D gene: TRBD1
clone size: .
J gene: TRBJ2-5
V gene: TRBV7-2
CDR3 DNA: TGTGCCAGCAGCGATCGGGACAGGGGGTACCAAGAGACCCAGTACTTC
CDR3 protein: CASSDRDRGYQETQYF

D gene: .
clone size: .
J gene: TRBJ2-5
V gene: TRBV7-9
CDR3 DNA: TGTGCCAGCAGCTTAGCGGGTGGGGAACGGGGCCGTGAATCAGAGACCCAGTACTTC
CDR3 protein: CASSLAGGERGRESETQYF

D gene: .
clone size: .
J gene: TRBJ1-1
V gene: TRBV20-1
CDR3 DNA: TGCAGTGCTAGGGGTGCCGCTTTCTTT
CDR3 protein: CSARGAAFF

D gene: .
clone size: .
J gene: TRBJ1-2
V gene: TRBV7-6
CDR3 DNA: TGTGCCAGCAGCTTAGATACTACTGGCTACACCTTC
CDR3 protein: CASSLDTTGYTF

D gene: .
clone size: .
J gene: TRBJ1-1
V gene: TRBV5-4
CDR3 DNA: TGTGCCAGCAGCTTGTTCGGGACAAGTAACACTGAAGCTTTCTTT
CDR3 protein: CASSLFGTSNTEAFF

D gene: .
clone size: .
J gene: TRBJ2-5
V gene: TRBV5-1
CDR3 DNA: TGCGCCAGCAGCTCTACTACCCGACTAGGGGAAGAGACCCAGTACTTC
CDR3 protein: CASSSTTRLGEETQYF

D gene: .
clone size: .
J gene: TRBJ2-1
V gene: TRBV21-1
CDR3 DNA: TGTGCCAGCAGCAACCCGGGACAGGTCATTAATGAGCAGTTCTTC
CDR3 protein: CASSNPGQVINEQFF